Listed below are T cell receptor beta chains from one sample, sequenced in a study of human T cells and chemical hapten exposure. TCRdb recomputed calls from the RACE reads with MiXCR, one row per CDR3 protein. This sample has around 300,000 distinct CDR3 sequences; roughly 6.9% occur once, and the top ten carry approximately 8%. Sample: whole blood, taken in connection with sensitization to the hapten diphenylcyclopropenone (DPC). These receptors all come from a woman younger than 35 with alopecia areata. Some clones in this sample may be carry-over from other donors' samples. CDR3s include the opening cysteine and the closing phenylalanine or tryptophan. A D gene is named only where the DNA matches it firmly. The size entry is marked missing in some rows and otherwise reads once, few, many or a size class.

D: -; length: 15; size: many; J: TRBJ2-3; V: TRBV2; DNA: TGTGCCAGCAGTGAGCGGAGGTCTAGCACAGATACGCAGTATTTT; CDR3: CASSERRSSTDTQYF
D: -; length: 17; size: many; J: TRBJ2-3; V: TRBV4-2; DNA: TGTGCCAGCAGCCAGGGGTCGGATAGCCTCAATAGAGATACGCAGTATTTT; CDR3: CASSQGSDSLNRDTQYF
D: -; length: 12; size: -; J: TRBJ2-7; V: TRBV6-1; DNA: TGTGCCAGCAGTGAAATGGTTTACGAGCAGTACTTC; CDR3: CASSEMVYEQYF
D: TRBD2; length: 16; size: few; J: TRBJ2-1; V: TRBV5-1; DNA: TGCGCCAGCAGCCTCTTAGCGGGTCCTGGGGGGAATGAGCAGTTCTTC; CDR3: CASSLLAGPGGNEQFF
D: TRBD1; length: 17; size: many; J: TRBJ2-1; V: TRBV11-1; DNA: TGTGCCAGCAGTCCAACCCCCCCGGGACAGGGGGTCTATGAGCAGTTCTTC; CDR3: CASSPTPPGQGVYEQFF
D: -; length: 16; size: few; J: TRBJ1-1; V: TRBV18; DNA: TGTGCCAGCTCACCAAATCCAACAGGGAAGAACACTGAAGCTTTCTTT; CDR3: CASSPNPTGKNTEAFF
D: -; length: 14; size: few; J: TRBJ2-5; V: TRBV6-2/TRBV6-3; DNA: TGTGCCAGCAGTTATGTTACAGGAGGGGAGACCCAGTACTTC; CDR3: CASSYVTGGETQYF
D: -; length: 14; size: many; J: TRBJ2-4; V: TRBV27; DNA: TGTGCCAGCTCCCAGACCCTAGCCAAAAACATTCAGTACTTC; CDR3: CASSQTLAKNIQYF
D: TRBD2; length: 15; size: few; J: TRBJ2-1; V: TRBV6-2/TRBV6-3; DNA: TGTGCCAGCAGCAGACTAGCGGATACTTACAATGAGCAGTTCTTC; CDR3: CASSRLADTYNEQFF
D: -; length: 16; size: many; J: TRBJ2-7; V: TRBV4-3; DNA: TGCGCCAGCAGCCAAGATCTCCGGACGCCGGCCTACGAGCAGTACTTC; CDR3: CASSQDLRTPAYEQYF
D: -; length: 14; size: few; J: TRBJ2-1; V: TRBV6-2/TRBV6-3; DNA: TGTGCCAGCACCTCAAATCCCGGGGGCAATGAGCAGTTCTTC; CDR3: CASTSNPGGNEQFF
D: -; length: 16; size: many; J: TRBJ1-2; V: TRBV4-2; DNA: TGTGCCAGCAGCCAACCCCCGGGCGGGGGGGACTATGGCTACACCTTC; CDR3: CASSQPPGGGDYGYTF
D: -; length: 16; size: few; J: TRBJ2-5; V: TRBV6-2/TRBV6-3; DNA: TGTGCCAGCAGTTACCTCGGTCTTCCTCCCCAAGAGACCCAGTACTTC; CDR3: CASSYLGLPPQETQYF
D: -; length: 12; size: few; J: TRBJ1-1; V: TRBV18; DNA: TGTGCCAGCTCACCAGGGAACGCTGAAGCTTTCTTT; CDR3: CASSPGNAEAFF
D: -; length: 19; size: -; J: TRBJ2-6; V: TRBV9; DNA: TGTGCCAGCAGCAGGACGATACAGGGCCGTTACTCTGGGGCCAACGTCCTGACTTTC; CDR3: CASSRTIQGRYSGANVLTF
D: -; length: 14; size: -; J: TRBJ2-3; V: TRBV9; DNA: TGTGCCAGCAGCCCCCGCTGGGGCCGAGATACGCAGTATTTT; CDR3: CASSPRWGRDTQYF
D: TRBD1; length: 16; size: -; J: TRBJ1-5; V: TRBV7-2; DNA: TGTGCCAGCAGCTTCCCCGACAGGGATAGCAATCAGCCCCAGCATTTT; CDR3: CASSFPDRDSNQPQHF
D: -; length: 15; size: few; J: TRBJ1-2; V: TRBV27; DNA: TGTGCCAGCAGTGGAACCCTAGGGTTCCACTATGGCTACACCTTC; CDR3: CASSGTLGFHYGYTF
D: TRBD2; length: 21; size: -; J: TRBJ2-2; V: TRBV18; DNA: TGTGCCAGCTCACCTCCCAATTTGCTAGCGGGGGTATTCGCGAACACCGGGGAGCTGTTTTTT; CDR3: CASSPPNLLAGVFANTGELFF
D: -; length: 14; size: many; J: TRBJ2-3; V: TRBV7-9; DNA: TGTGCCAGCAGCTTAGAGGGCCACACAGATACGCAGTATTTT; CDR3: CASSLEGHTDTQYF
D: TRBD1; length: 14; size: few; J: TRBJ2-7; V: TRBV10-3; DNA: TGTGCCATCAGTGATAGACAGGGGGCCTACGAGCAGTACTTC; CDR3: CAISDRQGAYEQYF
D: -; length: 15; size: -; J: TRBJ2-1; V: TRBV12-3/TRBV12-4; DNA: TGTGCCAGCACCTTTCCCGGGGCCGGCTACAATGAGCAGTTCTTC; CDR3: CASTFPGAGYNEQFF
D: TRBD1; length: 16; size: -; J: TRBJ1-3; V: TRBV4-1; DNA: TGCGCCAGCAGCCAAGGCGAGGGGGCTACTGGAAACACCATATATTTT; CDR3: CASSQGEGATGNTIYF
D: TRBD1; length: 15; size: -; J: TRBJ1-1; V: TRBV5-6; DNA: TGTGCCAGCAGCTTGTTGGGACAGCTGAACACTGAAGCTTTCTTT; CDR3: CASSLLGQLNTEAFF
D: -; length: 13; size: many; J: TRBJ2-2; V: TRBV5-5; DNA: TGTGCCAGCAGCATTAGGGATACCGGGGAGCTGTTTTTT; CDR3: CASSIRDTGELFF
D: -; length: 11; size: many; J: TRBJ2-5; V: TRBV29-1; DNA: TGCAGCGCAGGGACTCAAGAGACCCAGTACTTC; CDR3: CSAGTQETQYF
D: TRBD2; length: 16; size: -; J: TRBJ2-7; V: TRBV18; DNA: TGTGCCAGCTCACCACCCGGGACTAGCGGGGTTTATGAGCAGTACTTC; CDR3: CASSPPGTSGVYEQYF
D: TRBD1; length: 17; size: few; J: TRBJ1-6; V: TRBV4-3; DNA: TGCGCCAGCAGCCGAACCGGGACAGGGGTGGCCAATTCACCCCTCCACTTT; CDR3: CASSRTGTGVANSPLHF
D: -; length: 19; size: many; J: TRBJ2-3; V: TRBV4-2; DNA: TGTGCCAGCAGCCAAGATCGACTGAGGGAGCAACTTAGCACAGATACGCAGTATTTT; CDR3: CASSQDRLREQLSTDTQYF
D: -; length: 14; size: -; J: TRBJ2-7; V: TRBV20-1; DNA: TGCAGTGCTAGAGATCCTGACAGGCCCTACGAGCAGTACTTC; CDR3: CSARDPDRPYEQYF
D: TRBD1; length: 18; size: many; J: TRBJ1-2; V: TRBV12-3/TRBV12-4; DNA: TGTGCCAGCAGCCTCCGGCGGACAGGGTTTAATTGGAACTATGGCTACACCTTC; CDR3: CASSLRRTGFNWNYGYTF
D: TRBD1; length: 15; size: -; J: TRBJ1-4; V: TRBV4-1; DNA: TGCGCCAGCAGCCTAACGACAGGGGCTCCCGAAAAACTGTTTTTT; CDR3: CASSLTTGAPEKLFF
D: TRBD2; length: 13; size: -; J: TRBJ2-3; V: TRBV20-1; DNA: TGCAGTGCTAGTTTAGCGGGGGCTTATACGCAGTATTTT; CDR3: CSASLAGAYTQYF
D: -; length: 13; size: few; J: TRBJ1-5; V: TRBV5-1; DNA: TGCGCCAGCAGCTCGGGACCGGGTCAGCCCCAGCATTTT; CDR3: CASSSGPGQPQHF
D: TRBD2; length: 17; size: few; J: TRBJ2-7; V: TRBV7-2; DNA: TGTGCCAGCAGCTTAGAGGGACTAGCGGCCCGAGCCTACGAGCAGTACTTC; CDR3: CASSLEGLAARAYEQYF
D: -; length: 15; size: -; J: TRBJ1-6; V: TRBV5-6; DNA: TGTGCCAGCAGCTTGGACGGCAGGAGGGGCTCACCCCTCCACTTT; CDR3: CASSLDGRRGSPLHF
D: -; length: 15; size: -; J: TRBJ1-5; V: TRBV28; DNA: TGTGCCAGCAGTTTCTATCGGCCGAGCAATCAGCCCCAGCATTTT; CDR3: CASSFYRPSNQPQHF
D: -; length: 13; size: -; J: TRBJ2-7; V: TRBV29-1; DNA: TGCAGCGTTGTATTCCCATCCCAATACGAGCAGTACTTC; CDR3: CSVVFPSQYEQYF
D: -; length: 16; size: -; J: TRBJ1-3; V: TRBV4-1; DNA: TGCGCCAGCAGCCAACCACCCCGGGACTCTGGAAACACCATATATTTT; CDR3: CASSQPPRDSGNTIYF
D: TRBD1; length: 14; size: few; J: TRBJ2-3; V: TRBV2; DNA: TGTGCCAGCAGTGAAGGAAGGGGGCCAGATACGCAGTATTTT; CDR3: CASSEGRGPDTQYF
D: TRBD1; length: 16; size: -; J: TRBJ2-3; V: TRBV5-1; DNA: TGCGCCAGCAGCTTGGGAGCGACAGGGGCCACAGATACGCAGTATTTT; CDR3: CASSLGATGATDTQYF
D: -; length: 15; size: few; J: TRBJ2-1; V: TRBV12-3/TRBV12-4; DNA: TGTGCCAGCAGTTTCTTCCAGAGCCGAGACAATGAGCAGTTCTTC; CDR3: CASSFFQSRDNEQFF
D: -; length: 14; size: many; J: TRBJ1-4; V: TRBV28; DNA: TGTGCCAGCAGCCCTGACGGAATTAATGAAAAACTGTTTTTT; CDR3: CASSPDGINEKLFF
D: -; length: 15; size: few; J: TRBJ1-1; V: TRBV5-6; DNA: TGTGCCAGCAGCCCTGCCGGGACTCTGAACACTGAAGCTTTCTTT; CDR3: CASSPAGTLNTEAFF
D: -; length: 15; size: -; J: TRBJ1-6; V: TRBV7-2; DNA: TGTGCCAGCAGCTTATTCGAAACAGAGAATTCACCCCTCCACTTT; CDR3: CASSLFETENSPLHF
D: -; length: 16; size: few; J: TRBJ1-6; V: TRBV5-1; DNA: TGCGCCAGCAGCTTGTCAGCTGGCGGGAGAAATTCACCCCTCCACTTT; CDR3: CASSLSAGGRNSPLHF
D: -; length: 18; size: many; J: TRBJ2-6; V: TRBV6-2/TRBV6-3; DNA: TGTGCCAGCAGTCCGTTCCAGGGGACCCCCTCTGGGGCCAACGTCCTGACTTTC; CDR3: CASSPFQGTPSGANVLTF
D: TRBD1; length: 15; size: few; J: TRBJ2-1; V: TRBV12-3/TRBV12-4; DNA: TGTGCCAGCAGTTCAGGACAGGGTGACTACAATGAGCAGTTCTTC; CDR3: CASSSGQGDYNEQFF
D: TRBD2; length: 16; size: few; J: TRBJ2-7; V: TRBV12-3/TRBV12-4; DNA: TGTGCCAGCAGTTATTCTAGCGGGGGCCCCACCTACGAGCAGTACTTC; CDR3: CASSYSSGGPTYEQYF
D: -; length: 15; size: many; J: TRBJ2-7; V: TRBV5-1; DNA: TGCGCCAGCAGCTTGGGTCAAGGGTCGACCTACGAGCAGTACTTC; CDR3: CASSLGQGSTYEQYF